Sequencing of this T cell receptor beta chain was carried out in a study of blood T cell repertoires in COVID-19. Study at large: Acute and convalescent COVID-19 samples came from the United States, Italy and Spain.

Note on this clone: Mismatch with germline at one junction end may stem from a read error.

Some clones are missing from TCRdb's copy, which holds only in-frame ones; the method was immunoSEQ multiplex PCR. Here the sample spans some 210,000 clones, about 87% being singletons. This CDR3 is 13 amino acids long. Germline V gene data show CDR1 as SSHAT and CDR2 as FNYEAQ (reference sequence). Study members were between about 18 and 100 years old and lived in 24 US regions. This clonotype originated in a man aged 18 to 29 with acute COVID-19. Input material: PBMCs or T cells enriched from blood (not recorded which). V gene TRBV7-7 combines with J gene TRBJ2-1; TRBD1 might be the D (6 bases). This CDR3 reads CASSRDTRREQFF. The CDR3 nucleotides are TGTGCTAGCAGCCGGGACACACGGAGGGAGCAGTTCTTC.